These 31 T cell receptor beta chains originate from one sample sequenced in a study of T cell responses to AZD1222 COVID-19 vaccine (dated by TCRdb to the early 2020s). The library was obtained by the immunoSEQ multiplex PCR assay. TCRdb mirrors the immuneACCESS table, restricted to in-frame sequences. Some clones are absent from its copies; in checked studies, under half trace to an unresolved V gene, and the reason for the others is unknown. The sample records around 140,000 clones, just over 90% of which are singletons. The leading ten clones occupy around 0.98% of the sample. The time point label, as the study defines it: about 28 days (+/-7) after the second vaccine dose. The source was peripheral blood, collected 28 days after the second AZD1222 dose. These receptors were taken from an adult who received the AZD1222 COVID-19 vaccine.

V usage is TRBV6-5 and J usage is TRBJ2-7, with 7 bases matching TRBD1. This CDR3 comprises 15 residues. The ends lost 4 bases at V and 2 bases at J; junction bases unmatched: 8. In germline, CDR1 is MNHEY, CDR2 SVGAGI. The chain's CDR3 is CASSSTGTAAYEQYF. In DNA, the CDR3 is TGTGCCAGCAGTTCTACCGGGACAGCTGCCTACGAGCAGTACTTC.

This clone has only one observation. This chain connects TRBV5-4 to TRBJ2-3; D call uncertain. The V gene lost 2 bases and the J gene lost 0 bases, with 13 bases spanning the gap. The CDR3 is made up of 16 amino acids. Germline V gene lookup returns CDR1 SGHNT and CDR2 YYREEE (reference sequence). The CDR3 is CASSFLEITSTDTQYF. CDR3 sequence (DNA): TGTGCCAGCAGCTTTTTAGAGATAACTAGCACAGATACGCAGTATTTT.

In this sample, this clone turned up a few times. This chain's CDR3 is CASSLRDLQFGGELFF. CDR3 DNA: TGCGCCAGCAGCTTAAGGGACTTACAATTCGGCGGGGAGCTGTTTTTT. V is TRBV5-1 and J is TRBJ2-2; D is perhaps TRBD2 (6 bases). V shed 2 bases and J shed 7 bases, with 18 bases lying between them. The CDR3 is 16 residues long. Germline CDR1 reads SGHRS; CDR2 reads YFSETQ.

The chain is built from TRBV11-3 and TRBJ1-1; 7 nucleotides match TRBD1. Per the germline V gene, CDR1 is SGHNT and CDR2 is YENEEA. J lost 12 bases, V lost 0 bases, and 7 bases had no gene match. The CDR3 contains 13 residues. CDR3 in amino acids: CASSLDNDRAPFF. The CDR3 region has the DNA TGTGCCAGCAGCTTAGATAACGACAGGGCGCCTTTCTTT.

This clone showed up just once. The J gene is TRBJ2-2, the V gene TRBV28; 9 bases line up with TRBD1. The CDR3 loop spans 16 amino acids. With V trimmed by 5 bases and J by 2 bases, 6 bases remained unmatched. Germline V gives CDR1 MDHEN, CDR2 SYDVKM. CDR3 protein: CASSPGDRENTGELFF. DNA for the CDR3: TGTGCCAGCAGTCCTGGGGACAGGGAAAACACCGGGGAGCTGTTTTTT.

The rearrangement links TRBV2 to TRBJ2-7; 10 bases map to TRBD2. The germline CDR1 and CDR2 sequences are SNHLY and FYNNEI. Losses at the gene ends were 7 bases for V and 6 bases for J; bases not matched to a gene: 9. CDR3 length equals 14 residues. The CDR3 coding sequence is TGTGCCAGCATTTGGCTAGCGGGAGTAAGCGAGCAGTACTTC. It codes for CASIWLAGVSEQYF. The entire variable domain, with the rest obtained from reference TRBV2 and TRBJ2-7, is as follows: EPEVTQTPSHQVTQMGQEVILRCVPISNHLYFYWYRQILGQKVEFLVSFYNNEISEKSEIFDDQFSVERPDGSNFTLKIRSTKLEDSAMYFCASIWLAGVSEQYFGPGTRLTVT.

V gene TRBV5-1 combines with J gene TRBJ2-1, with 7 bases aligning to TRBD2. This CDR3 region has 13 residues. J lost 7 bases, V lost 4 bases, and 5 bases had no gene match. Germline-derived CDR1 and CDR2 are SGHRS and YFSETQ. CDR3 amino acids: CASSQLLANEQFF. Written as DNA, the CDR3 is TGCGCCAGCAGCCAGCTACTAGCGAATGAGCAGTTCTTC.

This clone appeared a few times. The rearrangement joins TRBV20-1 to TRBJ2-2; D call uncertain. This CDR3 contains 11 residues. Germline V gene lookup returns CDR1 DFQATT and CDR2 SNEGSKA (reference sequence). V dropped 5 bases and J dropped 7 bases, with 8 bases sitting between them. This CDR3 is CSAAWRGELFF. The CDR3 DNA reads TGCAGTGCTGCCTGGCGCGGGGAGCTGTTTTTT.

The gene calls are TRBV6-5 and TRBJ1-5; D not resolved. This CDR3 has 12 residues. With 6 bases removed from V and 3 bases from J, the gap between germline ends came to 6 bases. Germline values: CDR1 MNHEY, CDR2 SVGAGI. In nucleotides, the CDR3 is TGTGCCAGCAGACAGTACAATCAGCCCCAGCATTTT. Its translation: CASRQYNQPQHF.

The chain employs TRBV30 and TRBJ1-5; D may be TRBD1 (6 bases). Germline-derived CDR1 and CDR2 are GTSNPN and SVGIG (reference sequence). Trimming shortened V by 1 base and J by 6 bases, and 13 bases separated the two germline ends. The CDR3 is 14 amino acids. The CDR3 reads CAWSDKQGPQPQHF. Written as DNA, the CDR3 is TGTGCCTGGAGTGACAAACAGGGACCTCAGCCCCAGCATTTT.

The chain uses TRBV4-2 and TRBJ2-7, with a weak D call TRBD2 (6 bases). V was clipped by 4 bases and J by 2 bases, with 15 bases between them. Germline V gives CDR1 LGHNA, CDR2 YNFKEQ. CDR3 length equals 15 residues. CDR3 amino acids: CASSRELAQTYEQYF. Written as DNA, the CDR3 is TGTGCCAGCAGCCGGGAACTAGCTCAGACCTACGAGCAGTACTTC.

The J gene is TRBJ1-1, the V gene TRBV7-8; tentative D call: TRBD1 (5 bases). CDR1 is SGHVS and CDR2 is FQNEAQ in the germline V gene. The CDR3 sequence is 14 residues long. V was trimmed by 1 base and J by 3 bases, leaving 9 bases between them. CDR3 in DNA: TGTGCCAGCAGCTTAGGGGACGGGTACACTGAAGCTTTCTTT. Protein: CASSLGDGYTEAFF.

This clone was picked up one time. V gene TRBV19 combines with J gene TRBJ1-1; no clear D. The CDR3 extends over 12 amino acids. Per germline, CDR1 LNHDA and CDR2 SQIVND (reference sequence). V lost 4 bases and J lost 5, with 8 bases in between. CDR3 sequence (DNA): TGTGCCAGTAGTAAGGAGGAAACTGAAGCTTTCTTT. It encodes CASSKEETEAFF.

The rearrangement joins TRBV5-6 to TRBJ1-2; D gene unclear. CDR3 length: 14 amino acids. V lost 1 base to trimming and J lost 2 bases, with 9 bases between them. Germline CDR1 is SGHDT and CDR2 is YYEEEE. The CDR3 here is CASSLWAANYGYTF. The CDR3 DNA reads as TGTGCCAGCAGCTTGTGGGCAGCGAACTATGGCTACACCTTC.

The CDR3 sequence: CASSLTRGDYNEQFF. CDR3 DNA: TGTGCCAGCAGCTTAACCCGGGGAGATTACAATGAGCAGTTCTTC. The chain uses TRBV11-3 and TRBJ2-1, with D possibly TRBD2 on 5 matching bases. Germline loops: CDR1 SGHNT, CDR2 YENEEA. The CDR3 is 15 amino acids. V was pared by 2 bases and J by 4 bases, with 12 bases between.

The J gene is TRBJ2-5, the V gene TRBV30; 9 bases are a match to TRBD2. Losses at the gene ends were 0 bases for V and 5 bases for J; bases not matched to a gene: 13. Germline values: CDR1 GTSNPN, CDR2 SVGIG (reference sequence). The CDR3 is 17 residues long. This CDR3 is CAWSVGTSSGAGETQYF. DNA of the CDR3: TGTGCCTGGAGTGTAGGGACTAGCTCAGGAGCCGGGGAGACCCAGTACTTC.

The rearrangement uses TRBV19 and TRBJ2-7, with D maybe TRBD1 (6 bases). CDR1 is LNHDA and CDR2 is SQIVND in the germline V gene (reference sequence). CDR3 length equals 15 residues. Trimming left V 4 bases short and J 2 bases short, with 15 bases between. The CDR3 here is CASSTVVGATYEQYF. CDR3 nucleotide sequence: TGTGCCAGTAGTACGGTTGTGGGGGCAACCTACGAGCAGTACTTC.

The CDR3 DNA sequence: TGTGCCACCAAACGAGCGGGACCGAACACCGGGGAGCTGTTTTTT. Amino acid sequence: CATKRAGPNTGELFF. The rearrangement uses TRBV27 and TRBJ2-2; 7 nucleotides align to TRBD2. From germline, CDR1 is MNHEY and CDR2 SMNVEV (reference sequence). This CDR3 is built from 15 residues. J gave up 0 bases and V 10 bases, and 8 bases lay outside the gene matches.

Concerning this clone itself: A junction end diverges from the germline sequence, so it may reflect a read error. The rearrangement joins TRBV19 to TRBJ1-2, with a weak D call TRBD1 (5 bases). The CDR3 loop spans 15 amino acids. Germline CDR1 and CDR2: LNHDA and SQIVND (reference sequence). CDR3 amino acids: CVSNESGDRVYGYTF. The CDR3 bases are TGTGTCAGTAATGAAAGTGGGGACCGGGTCTATGGCTACACCTTC.

The chain joins TRBV3-1 (or the pseudogene TRBV3-2) to TRBJ2-3; D perhaps matches TRBD1 (5 bases). V was trimmed by 3 bases and J by 5 bases, leaving 12 bases between them. There are 14 residues in the CDR3. Germline V gene lookup returns CDR1 LGHDT and CDR2 YNNKEL (reference sequence). CDR3 nucleotide sequence: TGTGCCAGCAGCCAGGGGCTTCCGGGAGATACGCAGTATTTT. This translates into CASSQGLPGDTQYF.

The chain couples TRBV5-1 to TRBJ1-1, with 8 bases identical to TRBD1. Germline V CDR1 and CDR2: SGHRS, YFSETQ. The junction had 8 bases not matched to a gene; V was cut back by 5 bases and J by 5 bases. The CDR3 runs 14 residues. The DNA of the CDR3 is TGCGCCAGCAGTATAAACAGGGGGTTGACTGAAGCTTTCTTT. This translates into CASSINRGLTEAFF.

The chain couples TRBV5-1 to TRBJ1-3; D not certain. V was trimmed by 4 bases and J by 0 bases, leaving 5 bases between them. Germline CDR1 is SGHRS and CDR2 is YFSETQ. This CDR3 has 13 residues. The DNA for the CDR3 is TGCGCCAGCAGCCTGGGCTCTGGAAACACCATATATTTT. Residues: CASSLGSGNTIYF.

The rearrangement joins TRBV5-6 to TRBJ2-5; TRBD2 aligns across 11 bases. This CDR3 region has 18 residues. CDR1 SGHDT and CDR2 YYEEEE come from the germline V gene. The J segment lost 5 bases and the V segment lost 2 bases, leaving 14 bases of the junction unmatched. The CDR3 here is CASSFRLAGFSATETQYF. CDR3 nucleotide sequence: TGTGCCAGCAGCTTTAGACTAGCGGGATTCTCCGCAACTGAGACCCAGTACTTC.

The chain joins TRBV18 to TRBJ2-1; the match to TRBD2 covers 12 bases. V gave up 4 bases and J gave up 5 bases; unmatched junction bases: 3. Germline V gives CDR1 KGHSH, CDR2 LQKENI. This CDR3 comprises 15 residues. The CDR3 DNA is TGTGCCAGCTCACTAGGACTAGCGGGAAACAATGAGCAGTTCTTC. Amino acid sequence: CASSLGLAGNNEQFF. The full variable domain, in which reference TRBV18 and TRBJ2-1 provide the parts outside the CDR3, is NAGVMQNPRHLVRRRGQEARLRCSPMKGHSHVYWYRQLPEEGLKFMVYLQKENIIDESGMPKERFSAEFPKEGPSILRIQQVVRGDSAAYFCASSLGLAGNNEQFFGPGTRLTVL.

The gene calls are TRBV27 and TRBJ1-3, with D maybe TRBD1 (5 bases). The CDR3 loop spans 15 amino acids. Trimming cost V 3 bases and J 2 bases, with 11 bases left between them. Germline CDR1 and CDR2: MNHEY and SMNVEV (reference sequence). CDR3 nucleotides: TGTGCCAGCAGTTTCCAGGGCCTAACTGGAAACACCATATATTTT. It encodes CASSFQGLTGNTIYF.

The V and J genes are TRBV14 and TRBJ1-6; the D gene is possibly TRBD1 (6 bases). The V and J ends lost 2 bases and 9 bases respectively, with 8 bases between them. The length of the CDR3 is 13 residues. CDR1 and CDR2 from the germline V gene are SGHDN and FVKESK. DNA for the CDR3: TGTGCCAGCAGCCAAACGACAGGTTCACCCCTCCACTTT. Its protein is CASSQTTGSPLHF. Complete variable domain (other parts from reference TRBV14 and TRBJ1-6): EAGVTQFPSHSVIEKGQTVTLRCDPISGHDNLYWYRRVMGKEIKFLLHFVKESKQDESGMPNNRFLAERTGGTYSTLKVQPAELEDSGVYFCASSQTTGSPLHFGNGTRLTVT.

This chain joins TRBV18 and TRBJ2-5; no firm D call. With 3 bases removed from V and 4 bases from J, the gap between germline ends came to 3 bases. Germline CDR1 reads KGHSH; CDR2 reads LQKENI. The CDR3 is made up of 11 amino acids. CDR3 DNA sequence: TGTGCCAGCTCACCCGGAGAGACCCAGTACTTC. It specifies CASSPGETQYF.

This clone was found once. J is TRBJ2-2 and V is TRBV4-2; TRBD2 aligns across 7 bases. In germline, CDR1 is LGHNA, CDR2 YNFKEQ. Trimming took 4 bases from V and 4 from J; bases not matched to a gene: 3. The CDR3 contains 14 residues. CDR3 sequence reads: CASSRASGTGELFF. The CDR3 DNA is TGTGCCAGCAGCCGGGCTAGCGGCACCGGGGAGCTGTTTTTT.

This chain connects TRBV5-6 to TRBJ2-7; 8 bases map to TRBD1. Per germline, CDR1 SGHDT and CDR2 YYEEEE. CDR3 length equals 13 residues. The trim removed 4 bases at V and 12 bases at J, leaving 12 bases unmatched. CDR3 DNA: TGTGCCAGCAGCGTCGGACAGGGCAGGGCAGCGTACTTC. This translates into CASSVGQGRAAYF.

This chain joins TRBV28 and TRBJ1-5; perhaps TRBD1 as D (5 bases). The V gene's germline CDR1 is MDHEN and CDR2 SYDVKM. There are 13 residues in the CDR3. The V gene lost 5 bases and the J gene lost 3 bases, with 8 bases spanning the gap. The CDR3 nucleotides read TGTGCCAGCAGTCCTGGGGCCAATCAGCCCCAGCATTTT. It is translated as CASSPGANQPQHF.

J is TRBJ2-1 and V is TRBV11-3; D ambiguous. The CDR3 has 17 residues. The V gene's germline CDR1 is SGHNT and CDR2 YENEEA. Trimming took 1 base from V and 0 from J, leaving 13 bases between them. The DNA of the CDR3 is TGTGCCAGCAGCTTAGTTCTTCGAGTTGTCTCCTACAATGAGCAGTTCTTC. Translation gives CASSLVLRVVSYNEQFF.